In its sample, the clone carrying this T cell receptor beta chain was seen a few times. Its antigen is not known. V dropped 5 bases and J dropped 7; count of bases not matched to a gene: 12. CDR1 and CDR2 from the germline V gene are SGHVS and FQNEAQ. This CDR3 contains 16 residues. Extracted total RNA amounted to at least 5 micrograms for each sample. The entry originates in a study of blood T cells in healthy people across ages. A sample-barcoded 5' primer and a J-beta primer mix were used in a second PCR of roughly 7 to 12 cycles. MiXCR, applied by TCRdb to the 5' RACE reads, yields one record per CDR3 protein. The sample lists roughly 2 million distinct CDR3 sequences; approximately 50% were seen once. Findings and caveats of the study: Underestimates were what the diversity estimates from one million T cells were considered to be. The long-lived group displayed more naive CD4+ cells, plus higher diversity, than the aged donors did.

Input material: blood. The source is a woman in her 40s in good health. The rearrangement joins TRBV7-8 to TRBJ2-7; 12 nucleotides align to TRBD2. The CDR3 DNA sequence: TGTGCCAGCAGCCCCTCCCTAGCGGGGGGGCTGTATGAGCAGTACTTC. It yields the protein CASSPSLAGGLYEQYF.